One and the same sample provided the 6 T cell receptor beta chains below, sequenced in a study of CD8 T cells in ankylosing spondylitis. A single record per CDR3 protein comes from TCRdb applying MiXCR to the 5' RACE reads. The table records under 150,000 distinct CDR3 sequences, roughly 8% of them present only once. Sequenced: synovial fluid, either unsorted or a sorted T cell fraction (not recorded which). All receptors come from a male donor with ankylosing spondylitis.

This chain connects TRBV27 to TRBJ1-1, with 8 nucleotides matching TRBD1. V lost 6 bases and J lost 0; bases outside the gene matches: 18. Germline CDR1 and CDR2: MNHEY and SMNVEV (reference sequence). The CDR3 loop spans 19 amino acids. CDR3 bases: TGTGCCAGCAGGCGAACTTTGGAAGCAGGGGGCCTTTTGAACACTGAAGCTTTCTTT. Translating gives CASRRTLEAGGLLNTEAFF.

Many counts were recorded for this clonotype. The chain has TRBV20-1 and TRBJ2-4; 15 nucleotides agree with TRBD2. Germline V gives CDR1 DFQATT, CDR2 SNEGSKA (reference sequence). This CDR3 spans 19 amino acids. The V and J ends lost 0 bases and 0 bases, in that order; junction bases with no gene match: 6. This CDR3 is CSARERTSGRELAKNIQYF. CDR3 sequence (DNA): TGCAGTGCTAGAGAACGGACTAGCGGGAGGGAGTTAGCCAAAAACATTCAGTACTTC.

This clonotype has a count of ten or more. The chain recombines TRBV20-1 with TRBJ2-1; 10 nucleotides line up with TRBD2. Germline V gene sequence: CDR1 DFQATT, CDR2 SNEGSKA (reference sequence). The CDR3 covers 15 residues. The V gene end was trimmed by 7 bases and the J gene end by 2 bases; junction bases not matched to a gene: 8. The CDR3 region is CSGIAGGLTYNEQFF. The DNA of the CDR3 is TGCAGTGGAATAGCGGGGGGCCTGACCTACAATGAGCAGTTCTTC.

Ten or more counts support this clonotype. V usage is TRBV7-8 and J usage is TRBJ2-1, with a possible D match to TRBD1 (6 bases). V lost 2 bases and J lost 0, with 20 bases in between. The CDR3 spans 19 residues. Germline CDR1 SGHVS, CDR2 FQNEAQ. This chain's CDR3 is CASSLSLDSYLPSYNEQFF. CDR3 bases: TGTGCCAGCAGCTTAAGCCTGGACAGCTACCTCCCCTCCTACAATGAGCAGTTCTTC.

This clonotype was detected many times. The chain links TRBV7-2 to TRBJ1-2, with 10 bases aligning to TRBD1. The germline CDR1 and CDR2 sequences are SGHTA and FQGNSA. Trimming took 5 bases from V and 3 from J; bases not matched to a gene: 9. The CDR3 totals 16 residues. CDR3 coding DNA: TGTGCCAGCAGCCGTAATCGGGGGACAGGGGACTATGGCTACACCTTC. Protein: CASSRNRGTGDYGYTF.

V is TRBV6-5 and J is TRBJ2-4, with 9 bases matching TRBD2. The V gene end was trimmed by 5 bases and the J gene end by 2 bases; junction bases not matched to a gene: 10. The CDR3 length is 17 residues. Germline CDR1 is MNHEY and CDR2 is SVGAGI. The CDR3: CASSTSRAGGPKNIQYF. Here the CDR3 DNA reads TGTGCCAGCAGTACTTCCCGGGCGGGAGGGCCCAAAAACATTCAGTACTTC.